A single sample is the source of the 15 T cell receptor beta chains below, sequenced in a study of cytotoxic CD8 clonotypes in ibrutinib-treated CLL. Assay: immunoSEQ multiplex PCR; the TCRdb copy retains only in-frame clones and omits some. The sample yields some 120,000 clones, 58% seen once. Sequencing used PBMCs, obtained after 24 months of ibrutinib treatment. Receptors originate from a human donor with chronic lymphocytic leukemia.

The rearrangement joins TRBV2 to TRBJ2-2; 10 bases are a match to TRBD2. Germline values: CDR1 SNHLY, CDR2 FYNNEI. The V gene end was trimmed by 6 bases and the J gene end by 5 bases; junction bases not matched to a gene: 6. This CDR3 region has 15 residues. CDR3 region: CASRASGGMTGELFF. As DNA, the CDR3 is TGTGCCAGCAGGGCTAGCGGGGGTATGACCGGGGAGCTGTTTTTT.

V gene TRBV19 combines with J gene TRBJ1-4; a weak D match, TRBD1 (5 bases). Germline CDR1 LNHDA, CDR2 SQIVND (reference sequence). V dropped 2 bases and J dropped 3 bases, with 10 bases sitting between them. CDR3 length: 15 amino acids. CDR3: CASSISGLSNEKLFF. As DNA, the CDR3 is TGTGCCAGTAGTATATCGGGACTTTCTAATGAAAAACTGTTTTTT.

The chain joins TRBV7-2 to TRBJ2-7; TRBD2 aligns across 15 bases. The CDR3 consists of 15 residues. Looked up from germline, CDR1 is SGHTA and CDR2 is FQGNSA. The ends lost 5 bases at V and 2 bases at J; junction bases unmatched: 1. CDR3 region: CASSGLAGGTYEQYF. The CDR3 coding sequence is TGTGCCAGCAGCGGACTAGCGGGGGGGACCTACGAGCAGTACTTC.

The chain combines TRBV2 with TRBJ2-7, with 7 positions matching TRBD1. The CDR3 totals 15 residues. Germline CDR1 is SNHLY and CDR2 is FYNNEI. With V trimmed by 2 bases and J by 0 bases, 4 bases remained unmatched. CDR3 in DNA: TGTGCCAGCAGTGAATTTGCAGGGGGCTCCTACGAGCAGTACTTC. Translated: CASSEFAGGSYEQYF.

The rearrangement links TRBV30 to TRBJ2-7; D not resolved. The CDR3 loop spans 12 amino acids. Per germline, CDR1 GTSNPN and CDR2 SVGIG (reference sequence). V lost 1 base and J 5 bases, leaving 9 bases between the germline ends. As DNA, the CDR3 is TGTGCCTGGAGTGGGGGTAACCACGAGCAGTACTTC. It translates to CAWSGGNHEQYF.

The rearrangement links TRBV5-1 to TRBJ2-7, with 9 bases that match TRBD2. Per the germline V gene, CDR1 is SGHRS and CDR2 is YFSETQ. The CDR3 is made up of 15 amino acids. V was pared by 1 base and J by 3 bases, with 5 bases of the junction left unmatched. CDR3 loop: CASSLSLTSGYEQYF. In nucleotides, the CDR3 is TGCGCCAGCAGCTTGTCTCTGACTAGCGGCTACGAGCAGTACTTC.

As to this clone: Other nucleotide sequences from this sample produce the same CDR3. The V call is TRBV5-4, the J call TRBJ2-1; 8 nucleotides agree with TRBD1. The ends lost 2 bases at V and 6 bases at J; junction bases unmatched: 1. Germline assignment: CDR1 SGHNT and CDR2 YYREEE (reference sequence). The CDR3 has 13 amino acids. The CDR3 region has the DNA TGTGCCAGCAGCTTACAGGGGGGCAATGAGCAGTTCTTC. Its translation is CASSLQGGNEQFF.

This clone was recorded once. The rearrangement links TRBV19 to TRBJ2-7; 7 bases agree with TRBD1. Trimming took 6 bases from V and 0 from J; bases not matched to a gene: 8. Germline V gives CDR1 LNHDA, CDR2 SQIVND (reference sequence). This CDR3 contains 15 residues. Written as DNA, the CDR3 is TGTGCCAGTAGCCGGGACAGAAGGAGCTCCTACGAGCAGTACTTC. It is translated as CASSRDRRSSYEQYF.

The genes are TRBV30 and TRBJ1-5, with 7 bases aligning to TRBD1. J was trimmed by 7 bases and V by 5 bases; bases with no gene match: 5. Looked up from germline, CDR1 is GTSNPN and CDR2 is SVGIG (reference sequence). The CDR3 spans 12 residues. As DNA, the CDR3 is TGTGCCTGGGGACAGGTGGGGCAGCCCCAGCATTTT. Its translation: CAWGQVGQPQHF.

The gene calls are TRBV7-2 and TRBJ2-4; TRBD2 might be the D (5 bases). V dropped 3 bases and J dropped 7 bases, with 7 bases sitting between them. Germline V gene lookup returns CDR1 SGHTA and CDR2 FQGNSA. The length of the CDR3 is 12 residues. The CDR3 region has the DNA TGTGCCAGCAGCTTTGGGGAGAACATTCAGTACTTC. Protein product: CASSFGENIQYF.

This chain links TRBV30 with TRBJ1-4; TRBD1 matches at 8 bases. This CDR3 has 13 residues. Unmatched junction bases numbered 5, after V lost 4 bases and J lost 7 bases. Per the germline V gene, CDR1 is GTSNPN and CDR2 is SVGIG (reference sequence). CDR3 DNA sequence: TGTGCCTGGACGGACAGGGTTGTTGAAAAACTGTTTTTT. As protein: CAWTDRVVEKLFF.

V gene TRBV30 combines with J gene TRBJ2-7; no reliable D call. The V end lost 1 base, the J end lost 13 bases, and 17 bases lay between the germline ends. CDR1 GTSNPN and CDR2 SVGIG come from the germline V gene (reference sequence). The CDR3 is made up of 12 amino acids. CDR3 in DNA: TGTGCCTGGAGTGGCGGAGACTCACGATCCTACTTC. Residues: CAWSGGDSRSYF.

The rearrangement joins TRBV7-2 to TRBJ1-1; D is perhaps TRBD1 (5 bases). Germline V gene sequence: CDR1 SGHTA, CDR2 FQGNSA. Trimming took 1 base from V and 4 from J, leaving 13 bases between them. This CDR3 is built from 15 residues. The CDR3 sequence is CASSLVGGETTEAFF. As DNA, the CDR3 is TGTGCCAGCAGCTTAGTTGGGGGGGAGACCACTGAAGCTTTCTTT.

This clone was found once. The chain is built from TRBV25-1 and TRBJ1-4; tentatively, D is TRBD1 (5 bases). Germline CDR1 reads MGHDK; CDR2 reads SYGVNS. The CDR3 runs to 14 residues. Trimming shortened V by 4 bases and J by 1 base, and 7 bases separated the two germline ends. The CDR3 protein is CASSVQGTNEKLFF. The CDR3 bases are TGTGCCAGCAGTGTCCAGGGAACTAATGAAAAACTGTTTTTT.

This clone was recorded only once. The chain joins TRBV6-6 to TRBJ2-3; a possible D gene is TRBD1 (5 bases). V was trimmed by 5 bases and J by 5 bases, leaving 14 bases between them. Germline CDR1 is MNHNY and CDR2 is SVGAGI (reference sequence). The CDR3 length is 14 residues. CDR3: CASSQQGFRDTQYF. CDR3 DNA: TGTGCCAGCAGTCAGCAGGGATTTCGAGATACGCAGTATTTT.